The clone carrying this T cell receptor (beta chain) was detected ten times or more. V gave up 4 bases and J gave up 0 bases, with 10 bases separating them. The CDR3 has 15 amino acids. Germline V lookup: CDR1 LNHDA, CDR2 SQIVND (reference sequence). Primers for the PCR totalled 60 Vbeta and 13 Jbeta. The assay was immunoSEQ multiplex PCR, and TCRdb's table has in-frame clones only and misses some. The data show approximately 140,000 clones, around 66% seen once. The data stem from a study of cytomegalovirus exposure and HLA in healthy donors. Looking at the study overall: Early released data comprised approximately 85 million unique TCRs from HLA-typed donors.

The V gene is TRBV19, the J gene TRBJ2-1; D uncertain. This sequence was found in a woman aged 55-70 years in good health and CMV-seronegative. The specimen was PBMCs. CDR3 loop: CASSKAESSYNEQFF. CDR3 nucleotide sequence: TGTGCCAGTAGTAAGGCGGAGAGCTCCTACAATGAGCAGTTCTTC.